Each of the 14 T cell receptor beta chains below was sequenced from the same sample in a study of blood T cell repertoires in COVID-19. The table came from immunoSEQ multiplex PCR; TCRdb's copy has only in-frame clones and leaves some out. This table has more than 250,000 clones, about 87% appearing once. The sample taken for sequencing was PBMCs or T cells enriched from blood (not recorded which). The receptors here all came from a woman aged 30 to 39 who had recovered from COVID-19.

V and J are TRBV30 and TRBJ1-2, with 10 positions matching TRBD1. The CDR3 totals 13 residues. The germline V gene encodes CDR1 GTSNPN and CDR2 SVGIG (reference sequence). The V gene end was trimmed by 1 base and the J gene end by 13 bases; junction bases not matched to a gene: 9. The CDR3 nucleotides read TGTGCCTGGAGTGACCGTGGACAGGGGGATTGCACCTTC. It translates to CAWSDRGQGDCTF. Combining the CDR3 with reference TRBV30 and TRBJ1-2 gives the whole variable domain SQTIHQWPATLVQPVGSPLSLECTVEGTSNPNLYWYRQAAGRGLQLLFYSVGIGQISSEVPQNLSASRPQDRQFILSSKKLLLSDSGFYLCAWSDRGQGDCTFGSGTRLTVV.

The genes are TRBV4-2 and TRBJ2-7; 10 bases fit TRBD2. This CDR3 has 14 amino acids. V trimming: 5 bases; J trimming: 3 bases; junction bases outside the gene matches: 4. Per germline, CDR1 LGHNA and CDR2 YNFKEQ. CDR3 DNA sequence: TGTGCCAGCAGCGTTTCTAGCGGGGGCTACGAGCAGTACTTC. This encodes CASSVSSGGYEQYF.

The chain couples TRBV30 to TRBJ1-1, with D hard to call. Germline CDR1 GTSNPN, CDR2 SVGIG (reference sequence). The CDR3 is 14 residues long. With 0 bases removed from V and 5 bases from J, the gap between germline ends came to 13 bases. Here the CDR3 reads CAWSVTRSWTEAFF. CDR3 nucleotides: TGTGCCTGGAGTGTCACCCGGTCTTGGACTGAAGCTTTCTTT.

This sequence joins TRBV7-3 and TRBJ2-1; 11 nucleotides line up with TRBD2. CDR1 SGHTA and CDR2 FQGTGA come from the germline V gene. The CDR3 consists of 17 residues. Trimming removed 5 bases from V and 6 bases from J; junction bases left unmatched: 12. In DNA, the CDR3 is TGTGCCAGCAGCCCAAGCGTAGGGACTAGCGGTCCCAATGAGCAGTTCTTC. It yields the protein CASSPSVGTSGPNEQFF.

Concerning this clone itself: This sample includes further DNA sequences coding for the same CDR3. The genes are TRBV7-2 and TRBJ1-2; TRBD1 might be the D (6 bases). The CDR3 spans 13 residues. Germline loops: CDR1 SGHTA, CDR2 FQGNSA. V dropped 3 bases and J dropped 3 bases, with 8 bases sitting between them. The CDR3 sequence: CASSFRGDYGYTF. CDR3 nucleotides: TGTGCCAGCAGCTTCAGGGGTGACTATGGCTACACCTTC.

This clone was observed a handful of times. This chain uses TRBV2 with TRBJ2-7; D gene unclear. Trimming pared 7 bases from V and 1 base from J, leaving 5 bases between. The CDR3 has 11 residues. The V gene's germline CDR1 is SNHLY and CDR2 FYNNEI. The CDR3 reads CASKISYEQYF. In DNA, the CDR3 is TGTGCCAGCAAAATATCCTACGAGCAGTACTTC.

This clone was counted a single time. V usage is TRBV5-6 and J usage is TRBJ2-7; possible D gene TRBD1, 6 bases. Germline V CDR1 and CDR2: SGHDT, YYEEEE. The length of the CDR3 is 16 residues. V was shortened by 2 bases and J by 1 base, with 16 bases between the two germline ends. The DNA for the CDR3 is TGTGCCAGCAGCTTAAGGTTGTCAGGGGTTTCCTACGAGCAGTACTTC. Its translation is CASSLRLSGVSYEQYF. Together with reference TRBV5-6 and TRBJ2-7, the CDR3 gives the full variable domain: DAGVTQSPTHLIKTRGQQVTLRCSPKSGHDTVSWYQQALGQGPQFIFQYYEEEERQRGNFPDRFSGHQFPNYSSELNVNALLLGDSALYLCASSLRLSGVSYEQYFGPGTRLTVT.

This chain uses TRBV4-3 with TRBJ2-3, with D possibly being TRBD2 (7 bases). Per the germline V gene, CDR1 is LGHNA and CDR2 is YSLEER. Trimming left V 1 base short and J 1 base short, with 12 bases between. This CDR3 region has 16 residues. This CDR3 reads CASSQGTGGRTDTQYF. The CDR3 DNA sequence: TGCGCCAGCAGCCAAGGGACGGGGGGCCGCACAGATACGCAGTATTTT.

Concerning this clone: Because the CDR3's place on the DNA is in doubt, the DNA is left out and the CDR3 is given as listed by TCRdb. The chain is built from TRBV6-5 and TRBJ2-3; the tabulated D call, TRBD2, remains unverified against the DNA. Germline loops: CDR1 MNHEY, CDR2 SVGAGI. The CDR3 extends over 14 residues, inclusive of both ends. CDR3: CASSSSGRPDTQYF.

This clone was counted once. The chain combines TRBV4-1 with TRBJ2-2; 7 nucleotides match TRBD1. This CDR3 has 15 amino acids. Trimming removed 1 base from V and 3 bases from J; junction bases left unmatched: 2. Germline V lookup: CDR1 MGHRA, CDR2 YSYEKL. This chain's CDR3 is CASSQADRDTGELFF. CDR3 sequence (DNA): TGCGCCAGCAGCCAAGCCGACAGGGACACCGGGGAGCTGTTTTTT.

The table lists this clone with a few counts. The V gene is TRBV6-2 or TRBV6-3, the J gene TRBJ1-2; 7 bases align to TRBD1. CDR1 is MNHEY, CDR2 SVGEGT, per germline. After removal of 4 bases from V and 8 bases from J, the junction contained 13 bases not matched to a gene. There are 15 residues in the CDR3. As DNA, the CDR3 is TGTGCCAGCAGTTCGGCCCCGACAGGGTGGCGAGGCTACACCTTC. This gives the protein CASSSAPTGWRGYTF.

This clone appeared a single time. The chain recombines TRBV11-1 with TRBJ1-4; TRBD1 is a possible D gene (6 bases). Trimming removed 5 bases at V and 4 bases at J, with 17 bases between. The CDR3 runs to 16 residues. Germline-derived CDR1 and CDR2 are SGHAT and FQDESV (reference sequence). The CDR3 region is CASSLYSTGGNEKLFF. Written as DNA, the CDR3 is TGTGCCAGCAGCCTATATTCGACAGGCGGTAATGAAAAACTGTTTTTT. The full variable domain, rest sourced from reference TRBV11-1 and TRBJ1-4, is EAEVAQSPRYKITEKSQAVAFWCDPISGHATLYWYRQILGQGPELLVQFQDESVVDDSQLPKDRFSAERLKGVDSTLKIQPAELGDSAMYLCASSLYSTGGNEKLFFGSGTQLSVL.

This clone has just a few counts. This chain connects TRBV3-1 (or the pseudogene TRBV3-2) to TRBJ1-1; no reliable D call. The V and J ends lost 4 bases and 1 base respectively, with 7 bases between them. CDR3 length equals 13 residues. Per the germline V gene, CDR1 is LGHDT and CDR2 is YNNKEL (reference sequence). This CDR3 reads CASSPVGNTEAFF. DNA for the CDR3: TGTGCCAGCAGCCCGGTCGGGAACACTGAAGCTTTCTTT.

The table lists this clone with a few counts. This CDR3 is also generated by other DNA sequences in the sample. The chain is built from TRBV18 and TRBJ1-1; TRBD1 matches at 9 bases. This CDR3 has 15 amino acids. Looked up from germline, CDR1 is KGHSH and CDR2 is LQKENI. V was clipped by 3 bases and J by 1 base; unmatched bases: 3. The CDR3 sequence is CASSPLTGGNTEAFF. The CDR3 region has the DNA TGTGCCAGCTCACCGCTGACAGGGGGGAACACTGAAGCTTTCTTT.